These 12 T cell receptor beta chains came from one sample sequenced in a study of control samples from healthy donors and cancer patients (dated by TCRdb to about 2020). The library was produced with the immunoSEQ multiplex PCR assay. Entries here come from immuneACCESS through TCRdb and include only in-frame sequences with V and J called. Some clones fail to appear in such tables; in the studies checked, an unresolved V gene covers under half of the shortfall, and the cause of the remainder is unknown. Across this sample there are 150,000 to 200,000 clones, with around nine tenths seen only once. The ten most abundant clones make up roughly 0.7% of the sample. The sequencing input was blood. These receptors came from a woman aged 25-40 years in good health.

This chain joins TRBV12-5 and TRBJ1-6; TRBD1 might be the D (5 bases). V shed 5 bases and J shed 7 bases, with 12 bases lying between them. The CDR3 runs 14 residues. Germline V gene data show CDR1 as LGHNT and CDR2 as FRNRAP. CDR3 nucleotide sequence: TGTGCTAGTGGTGAGGGACCGTTAAATTCACCCCTCCACTTT. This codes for CASGEGPLNSPLHF.

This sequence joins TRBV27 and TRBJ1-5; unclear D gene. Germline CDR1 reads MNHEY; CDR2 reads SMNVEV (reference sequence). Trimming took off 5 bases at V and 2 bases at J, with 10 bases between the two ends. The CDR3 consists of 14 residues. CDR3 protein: CASSPVGGNQPQHF. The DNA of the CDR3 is TGTGCCAGCAGTCCGGTTGGCGGCAATCAGCCCCAGCATTTT.

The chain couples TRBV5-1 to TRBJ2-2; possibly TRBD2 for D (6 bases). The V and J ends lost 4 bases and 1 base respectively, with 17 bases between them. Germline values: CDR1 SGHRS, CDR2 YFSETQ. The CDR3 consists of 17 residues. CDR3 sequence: CASSPGHQRVNTGELFF. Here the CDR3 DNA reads TGCGCCAGCAGCCCTGGACACCAGCGGGTGAACACCGGGGAGCTGTTTTTT.

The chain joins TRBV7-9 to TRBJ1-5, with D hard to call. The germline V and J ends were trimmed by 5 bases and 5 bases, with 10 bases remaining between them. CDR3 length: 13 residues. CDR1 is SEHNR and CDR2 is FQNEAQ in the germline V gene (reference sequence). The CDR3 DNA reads TGTGCCAGCAGCGACAATTCTTATCAGCCCCAGCATTTT. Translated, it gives CASSDNSYQPQHF.

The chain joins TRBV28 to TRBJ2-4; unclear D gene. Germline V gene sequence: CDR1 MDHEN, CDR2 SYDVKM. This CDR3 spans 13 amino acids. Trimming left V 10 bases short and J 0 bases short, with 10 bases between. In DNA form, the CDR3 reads TGTGCCACCCACGACACAGCCAAAAACATTCAGTACTTC. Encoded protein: CATHDTAKNIQYF.

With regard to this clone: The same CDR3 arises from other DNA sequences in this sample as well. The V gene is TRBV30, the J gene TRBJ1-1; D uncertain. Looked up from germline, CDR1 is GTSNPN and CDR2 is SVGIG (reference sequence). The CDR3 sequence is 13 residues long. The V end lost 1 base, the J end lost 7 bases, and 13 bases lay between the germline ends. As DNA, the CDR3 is TGTGCCTGGAGTGAGTTCTCCCGTAGTGAAGCTTTCTTT. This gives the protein CAWSEFSRSEAFF. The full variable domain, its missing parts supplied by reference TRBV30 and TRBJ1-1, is SQTIHQWPATLVQPVGSPLSLECTVEGTSNPNLYWYRQAAGRGLQLLFYSVGIGQISSEVPQNLSASRPQDRQFILSSKKLLLSDSGFYLCAWSEFSRSEAFFGQGTRLTVV.

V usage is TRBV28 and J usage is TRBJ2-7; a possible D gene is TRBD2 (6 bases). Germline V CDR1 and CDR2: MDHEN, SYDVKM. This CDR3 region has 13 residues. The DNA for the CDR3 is TGTTCCACCGCCCGGCGGGGTCTCTACGAGCAGTACTTC. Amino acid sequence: CSTARRGLYEQYF.

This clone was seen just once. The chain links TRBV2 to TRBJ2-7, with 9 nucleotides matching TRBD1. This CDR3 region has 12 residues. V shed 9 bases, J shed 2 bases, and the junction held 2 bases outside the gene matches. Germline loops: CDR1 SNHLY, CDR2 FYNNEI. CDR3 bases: TGTGCCAGAGGACAGGGGACCTACGAGCAGTACTTC. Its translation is CARGQGTYEQYF.

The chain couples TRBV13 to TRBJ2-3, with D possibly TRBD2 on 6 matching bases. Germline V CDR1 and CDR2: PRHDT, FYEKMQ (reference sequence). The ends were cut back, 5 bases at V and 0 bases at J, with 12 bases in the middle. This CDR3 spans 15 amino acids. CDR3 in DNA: TGTGCCAGCAGCCCGGGAGCCCCAAGCACAGATACGCAGTATTTT. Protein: CASSPGAPSTDTQYF.

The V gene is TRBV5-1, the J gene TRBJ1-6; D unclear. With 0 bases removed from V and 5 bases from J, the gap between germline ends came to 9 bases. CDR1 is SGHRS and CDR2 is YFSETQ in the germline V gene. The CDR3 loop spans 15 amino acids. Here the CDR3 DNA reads TGCGCCAGCAGCTTGGAATGGATTAATAATTCACCCCTCCACTTT. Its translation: CASSLEWINNSPLHF.

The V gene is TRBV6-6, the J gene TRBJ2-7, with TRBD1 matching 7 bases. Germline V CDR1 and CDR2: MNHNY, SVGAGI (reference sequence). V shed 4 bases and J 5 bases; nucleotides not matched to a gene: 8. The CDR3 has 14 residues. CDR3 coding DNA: TGTGCCAGCAGTTCCGAAAGGGGGCGCCACGAGCAGTACTTC. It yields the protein CASSSERGRHEQYF.

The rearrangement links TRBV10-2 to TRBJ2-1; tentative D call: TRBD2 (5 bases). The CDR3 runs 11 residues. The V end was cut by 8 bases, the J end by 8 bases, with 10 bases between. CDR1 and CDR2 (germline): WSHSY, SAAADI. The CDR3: CASSLADEQFF. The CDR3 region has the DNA TGCGCCAGCTCGCTAGCAGATGAGCAGTTCTTC.